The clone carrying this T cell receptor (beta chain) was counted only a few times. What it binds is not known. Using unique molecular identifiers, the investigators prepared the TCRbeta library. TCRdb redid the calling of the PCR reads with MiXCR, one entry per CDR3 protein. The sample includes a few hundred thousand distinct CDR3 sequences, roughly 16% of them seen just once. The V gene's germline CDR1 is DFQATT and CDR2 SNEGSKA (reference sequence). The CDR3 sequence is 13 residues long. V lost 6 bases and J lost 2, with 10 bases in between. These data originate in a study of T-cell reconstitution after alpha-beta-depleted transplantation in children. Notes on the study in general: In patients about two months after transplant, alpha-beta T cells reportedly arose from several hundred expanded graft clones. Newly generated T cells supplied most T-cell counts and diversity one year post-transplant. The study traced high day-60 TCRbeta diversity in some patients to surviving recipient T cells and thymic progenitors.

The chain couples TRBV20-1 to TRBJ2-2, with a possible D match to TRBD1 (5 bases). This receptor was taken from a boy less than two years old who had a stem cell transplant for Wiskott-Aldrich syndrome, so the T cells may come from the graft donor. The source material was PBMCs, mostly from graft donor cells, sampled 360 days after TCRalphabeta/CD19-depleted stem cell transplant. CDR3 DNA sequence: TGCAGTGCCGACCAGGGAAACACCGGGGAGCTGTTTTTT. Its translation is CSADQGNTGELFF.